This T cell receptor beta chain stems from a study of beta chain features in type 1 diabetes. Points from the study as a whole: For cells with high TCR expression, cDNA sequencing could yield over-representation. Within the patient group, naive, central memory and Treg TCRB repertoires appeared more similar to each other than within healthy donors.

This clone was counted only a few times. The antigen is not known. Investigators reverse transcribed all isolated RNA, so they sequenced expressed TCRB transcripts. Generated by immunoSEQ multiplex PCR, the TCRdb table keeps only in-frame clones and is missing some. This sample has hundreds of thousands of clones, with about a sixth found just once. The CDR3 has 15 residues. V dropped 5 bases and J dropped 8 bases, with 21 bases sitting between them. Germline CDR1 LNHDA, CDR2 SQIVND (reference sequence). The gene calls are TRBV19 and TRBJ1-2; TRBD1 is a possible D gene (6 bases). The TCR sequence derives from a man aged 18 to 29 in good health. The specimen was naive CD4+ T cells from blood. CDR3 protein: CASSARAGAAGGYTF. The CDR3 DNA reads TGTGCCAGTAGTGCCCGAGCGGGGGCCGCAGGAGGCTACACCTTC.